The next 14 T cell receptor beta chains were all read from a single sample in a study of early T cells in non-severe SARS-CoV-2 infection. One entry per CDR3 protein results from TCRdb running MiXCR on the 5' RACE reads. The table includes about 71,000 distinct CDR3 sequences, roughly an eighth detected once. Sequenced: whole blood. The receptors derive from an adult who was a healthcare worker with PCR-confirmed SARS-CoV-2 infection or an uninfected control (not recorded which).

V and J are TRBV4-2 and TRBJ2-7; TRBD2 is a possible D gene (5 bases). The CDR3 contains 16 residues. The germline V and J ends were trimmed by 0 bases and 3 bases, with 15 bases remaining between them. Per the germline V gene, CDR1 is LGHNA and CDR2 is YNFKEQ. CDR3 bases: TGTGCCAGCAGCCAAGAGGGAGTAGGGTTTGTCTACGAGCAGTACTTC. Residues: CASSQEGVGFVYEQYF.

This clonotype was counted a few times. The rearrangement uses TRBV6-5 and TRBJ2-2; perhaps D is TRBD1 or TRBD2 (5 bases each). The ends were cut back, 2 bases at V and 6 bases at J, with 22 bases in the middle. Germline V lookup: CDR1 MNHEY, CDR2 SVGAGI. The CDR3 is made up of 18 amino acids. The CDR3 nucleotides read TGTGCCAGCAGTTACACAAAACCGGGACCGCGAAGGTCCGGGGAGCTGTTTTTT. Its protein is CASSYTKPGPRRSGELFF.

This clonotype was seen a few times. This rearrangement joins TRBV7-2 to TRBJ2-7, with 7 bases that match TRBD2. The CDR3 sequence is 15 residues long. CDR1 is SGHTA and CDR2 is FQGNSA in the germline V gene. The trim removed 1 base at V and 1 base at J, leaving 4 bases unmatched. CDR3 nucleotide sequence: TGTGCCAGCAGCTTAGAGAGCGGGGAGTCCTACGAGCAGTACTTC. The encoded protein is CASSLESGESYEQYF.

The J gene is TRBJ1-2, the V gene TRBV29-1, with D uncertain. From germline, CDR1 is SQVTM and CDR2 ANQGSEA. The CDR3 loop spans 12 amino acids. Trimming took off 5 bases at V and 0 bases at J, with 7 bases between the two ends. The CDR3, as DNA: TGCAGCGTTCATCACGCTAACTATGGCTACACCTTC. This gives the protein CSVHHANYGYTF. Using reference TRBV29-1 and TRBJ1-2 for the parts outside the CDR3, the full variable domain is SAVISQKPSRDICQRGTSLTIQCQVDSQVTMMFWYRQQPGQSLTLIATANQGSEATYESGFVIDKFPISRPNLTFSTLTVSNMSPEDSSIYLCSVHHANYGYTFGSGTRLTVV.

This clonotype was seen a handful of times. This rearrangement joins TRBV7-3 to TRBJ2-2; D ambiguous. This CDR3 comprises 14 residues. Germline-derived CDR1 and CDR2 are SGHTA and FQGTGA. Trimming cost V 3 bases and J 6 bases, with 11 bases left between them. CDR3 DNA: TGTGCCAGCAGCTTCGAGTCTAACCCCGGGGAGCTGTTTTTT. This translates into CASSFESNPGELFF.

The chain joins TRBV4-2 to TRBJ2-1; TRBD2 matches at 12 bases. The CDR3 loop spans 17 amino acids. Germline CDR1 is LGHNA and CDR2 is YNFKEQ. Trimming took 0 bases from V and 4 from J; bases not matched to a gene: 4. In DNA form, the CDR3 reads TGTGCCAGCAGCCAAGATCAAACTAGCGGGGGGTACAATGAGCAGTTCTTC. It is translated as CASSQDQTSGGYNEQFF.

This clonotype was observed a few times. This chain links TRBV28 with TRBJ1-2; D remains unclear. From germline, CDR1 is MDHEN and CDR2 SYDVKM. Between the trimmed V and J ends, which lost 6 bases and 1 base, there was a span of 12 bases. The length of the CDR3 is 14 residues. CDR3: CASSITGNNYGYTF. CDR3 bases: TGTGCCAGCAGCATTACCGGGAATAACTATGGCTACACCTTC.

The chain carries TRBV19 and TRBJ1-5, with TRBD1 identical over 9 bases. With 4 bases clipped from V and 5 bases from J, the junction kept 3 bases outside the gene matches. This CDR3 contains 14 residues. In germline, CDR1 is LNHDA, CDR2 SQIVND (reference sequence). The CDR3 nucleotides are TGTGCCAGTAGTAAACAGGGGGCCTATCAGCCCCAGCATTTT. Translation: CASSKQGAYQPQHF.

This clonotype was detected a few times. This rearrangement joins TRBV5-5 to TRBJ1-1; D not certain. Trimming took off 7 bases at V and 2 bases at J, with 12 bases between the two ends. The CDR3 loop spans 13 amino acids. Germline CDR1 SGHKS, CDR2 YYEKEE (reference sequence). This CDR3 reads CASGEIFNTEAFF. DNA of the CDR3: TGTGCCAGCGGGGAAATTTTTAACACTGAAGCTTTCTTT.

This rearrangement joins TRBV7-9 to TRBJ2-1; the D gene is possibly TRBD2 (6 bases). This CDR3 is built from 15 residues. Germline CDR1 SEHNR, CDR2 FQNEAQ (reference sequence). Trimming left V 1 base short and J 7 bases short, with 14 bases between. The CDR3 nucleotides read TGTGCCAGCAGCTTAGGTGTGGGGACTGGGAATGAGCAGTTCTTC. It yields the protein CASSLGVGTGNEQFF.

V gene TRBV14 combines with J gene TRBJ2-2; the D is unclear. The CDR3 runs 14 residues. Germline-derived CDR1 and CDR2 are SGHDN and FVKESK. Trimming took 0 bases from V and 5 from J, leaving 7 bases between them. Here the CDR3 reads CASSQDLGTGELFF. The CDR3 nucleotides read TGTGCCAGCAGCCAAGATCTGGGGACCGGGGAGCTGTTTTTT.

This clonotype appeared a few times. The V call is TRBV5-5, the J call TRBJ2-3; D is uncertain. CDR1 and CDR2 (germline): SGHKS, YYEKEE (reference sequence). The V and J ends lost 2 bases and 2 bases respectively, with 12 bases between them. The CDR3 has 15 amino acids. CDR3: CASSLGQRDTDTQYF. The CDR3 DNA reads TGTGCCAGCAGCTTAGGCCAGCGTGACACAGATACGCAGTATTTT.

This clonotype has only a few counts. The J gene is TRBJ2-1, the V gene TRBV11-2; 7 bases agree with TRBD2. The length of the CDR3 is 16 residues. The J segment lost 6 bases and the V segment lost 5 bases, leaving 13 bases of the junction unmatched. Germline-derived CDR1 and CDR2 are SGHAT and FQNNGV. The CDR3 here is CASSQREMGLLNEQFF. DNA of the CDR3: TGTGCCAGCAGCCAACGTGAAATGGGACTACTCAATGAGCAGTTCTTC.

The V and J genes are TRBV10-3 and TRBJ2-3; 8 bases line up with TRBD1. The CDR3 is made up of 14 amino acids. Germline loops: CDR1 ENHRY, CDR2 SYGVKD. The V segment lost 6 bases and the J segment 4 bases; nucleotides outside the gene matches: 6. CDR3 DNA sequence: TGTGCCATCAGGCAAGACAGGGGTGCAGATACGCAGTATTTT. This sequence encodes CAIRQDRGADTQYF.